Listed below are T cell receptor beta chains from one sample, sequenced in a study of tumor and adjacent non-tumor tissue in lung cancer. TCRdb redid the calling of the multiplex PCR reads with MiXCR, one entry per CDR3 protein. The sample holds 65,000 to 95,000 distinct CDR3 sequences; roughly 80% are singletons and the top ten take about an eighth. Material: lung tumor tissue. These TCRs come from a woman between 50 and 59 years old with non-small cell lung cancer. Both conserved end residues are part of each CDR3. The D gene is left open where the match is weak. Some rows have no size entry. The others give once, few or many, or a class for an expanded clone.

D gene | J gene | clone size | V gene | CDR3 DNA | CDR3 protein
TRBD2 | TRBJ2-2 | - | TRBV6-5 | TGTGCCAGCAGCCTCCGACAGTTCGCGAACAGCGGGGAGCTGTATTTT | CASSLRQFANSGELYF
TRBD1 | TRBJ2-1 | medium-sized | TRBV7-8 | TGTGCCAGCAGCACTAAACCGGGACAGGGTTTTTACAATGAGCAGTTCTTC | CASSTKPGQGFYNEQFF
- | TRBJ2-1 | - | TRBV11-3 | TGTGCCAGCTGCTTAGAGACCAGCTCCTACAAAGAGCTGTTCTTT | CASCLETSSYKELFF
TRBD2 | TRBJ2-1 | - | TRBV11-2 | TGTGCCAGCTCCCCAGAGAGCGGGGGAAGCTCCTACAATGAGCAGGTCTTC | CASSPESGGSSYNEQVF
TRBD2 | TRBJ2-1 | few | TRBV20-1 | TGCAGTGCTATTTTTTCTAGCGGGATTTATGAGCAGTTCTTC | CSAIFSSGIYEQFF
- | TRBJ2-2 | - | TRBV20-1 | TGCAGTGCACTCTGGGGTCGGGCCGGGAAGCTGTTTTTT | CSALWGRAGKLFF
- | TRBJ2-5 | - | TRBV29-1 | TGCAGTGTGGGGCGGACAGTGGAAGAGACCCAGTACTTC | CSVGRTVEETQYF
- | TRBJ1-4 | - | TRBV20-1 | TGCAGTGCATGGCGCGATGAAAAACCGTTTTTT | CSAWRDEKPFF
TRBD2 | TRBJ2-2 | once | TRBV14 | TGTGCCTGCAGACGACTAGCTAACACCGGGGAACTGTTTTTT | CACRRLANTGELFF
- | TRBJ2-1 | few | TRBV20-1 | TGCAGTGCTAGTAGTAGTGTAGGGAATGACTATGAGCAGTTCTTC | CSASSSVGNDYEQFF
- | TRBJ1-6 | - | TRBV28 | TGTGCCAGCAGTCTCTCAGGGGTTTCACCCGACCACTTT | CASSLSGVSPDHF
- | TRBJ2-7 | - | TRBV11-2 | TGTGCTAGCAGCCTGGCGCTCGGCCCCTACGAACAGTACTTC | CASSLALGPYEQYF
TRBD2 | TRBJ2-1 | - | TRBV20-1 | TGCAATGCTACAGATGGTACTAGCGGGAGGACGTGGGGCAATGAGCAGTTCTTC | CNATDGTSGRTWGNEQFF
- | TRBJ2-1 | once | TRBV7-9 | TGTGTCAGCAGCTTCGCCGTAGTCAATGAGCAGTTCTTC | CVSSFAVVNEQFF
- | TRBJ1-3 | - | TRBV11-2 | TGTGCCAGCAGCTTAGACAAATTGATCTCTGGATACACCATATATTTT | CASSLDKLISGYTIYF
- | TRBJ2-7 | - | TRBV11-2 | TGTGCCAGCAGCTTATGGTCAAGGGCGGGCTCCTACGAGCAGTATTTC | CASSLWSRAGSYEQYF
- | TRBJ1-4 | - | TRBV28 | TGTACCAGCAGGTCTCCCTCGGGGGGCAACGAAGAACTGTTTTTT | CTSRSPSGGNEELFF
- | TRBJ2-3 | - | TRBV4-2 | TGTGCCAGCCGCCAAGTGGGGGGAGCCAGCGGTACAGATACGCAGTATTTT | CASRQVGGASGTDTQYF
- | TRBJ2-3 | - | TRBV29-1 | TGCAGTGCCCGTGGCTCAACTAACGGAAGCACAGATACGCAGTATTTT | CSARGSTNGSTDTQYF
- | TRBJ2-1 | - | TRBV12-3/TRBV12-4 | TGCGCCAGCAGTTTAGCTTCGCCTAGCGCATCCTACAATGAGCAGTTCTTC | CASSLASPSASYNEQFF
TRBD2 | TRBJ2-3 | - | TRBV20-1 | TGCAGTGTTCCATTGAGCGGGGGCACAGATACTCAGTATTTT | CSVPLSGGTDTQYF
TRBD2 | TRBJ2-1 | - | TRBV6-6 | TGTGCCAGTGGTTACGCTAGCGGGAGTGACAATGAGCAGTTCTTC | CASGYASGSDNEQFF
- | TRBJ2-7 | - | TRBV20-1 | TGCAGTGCTAGGGGGGACCGAGACTACGAGCACTACTTC | CSARGDRDYEHYF
- | TRBJ1-5 | - | TRBV4-2 | TGTGCCAGCAGCCTCTTTTGGACCAGAGAGACAAATCAACCCCAACATTTT | CASSLFWTRETNQPQHF
- | TRBJ2-5 | - | TRBV11-1 | TGTGCCAGCAGCGTGGGACAACCCCAAGAGGCCCACTACTTC | CASSVGQPQEAHYF
- | TRBJ2-2 | - | TRBV20-1 | TGCAGTGTTAGCCCCAGTAACCGGACCGGGGAGCTGTTTTTT | CSVSPSNRTGELFF
- | TRBJ1-1 | - | TRBV7-6 | TGTGCCAGCAGCCGAATTGGTGACATTGAAGCTTTCTTT | CASSRIGDIEAFF
TRBD1 | TRBJ1-2 | few | TRBV6-2/TRBV6-3 | TGTGCCAGTAGTTCTTCAGGGGGCCGTCGCTATGTCTACACCTTC | CASSSSGGRRYVYTF
- | TRBJ2-5 | medium-sized | TRBV11-2 | TGTGCCAGCAGCCAGGCGGGCCAAGAGACCCAGTACTTC | CASSQAGQETQYF
TRBD2 | TRBJ2-2 | many | TRBV5-1 | TGCGCCAGCAGGACTAGCTATGGCGGGGAGCTGTTTTTT | CASRTSYGGELFF
- | TRBJ1-2 | - | TRBV6-5 | TGTGCCAGCAGTTACTCGAGGGGCCCCAGTTACTATGGCTACACCTTC | CASSYSRGPSYYGYTF
- | TRBJ2-7 | - | TRBV4-1 | TGCGCCAGCAACCAGTATGGGGCGATGGCAGGAGACTACGACCGGTACTTC | CASNQYGAMAGDYDRYF
TRBD2 | TRBJ2-7 | - | TRBV20-1 | TGCAGTGCTGGATACCGACTAGCGGGGGTAGGGGAGCAGTACTTC | CSAGYRLAGVGEQYF
- | TRBJ2-6 | - | TRBV6-2/TRBV6-3 | TGTACCAGCAGTTCCCGCCCCGGTGGGGTCAACGTCCTGACTTTC | CTSSSRPGGVNVLTF
- | TRBJ2-1 | - | TRBV4-3 | TGCGCCAGCGGCCACCCTTGGAGCAATGAACAGTTCTTC | CASGHPWSNEQFF
- | TRBJ1-1 | - | TRBV11-1 | TGTGCCAGCAGCTCCGAGTGCTGGTTGAACACTAAAGCTTTCTTT | CASSSECWLNTKAFF
TRBD2 | TRBJ2-1 | - | TRBV29-1 | TGCAGTCGGGGAGGGCCGGGGTTCTTC | CSRGGPGFF
- | TRBJ1-4 | - | TRBV4-1 | TGCGCCAGCACTCTCAACATAGCAACTAATGAAAAACTGTTTTTT | CASTLNIATNEKLFF
- | TRBJ1-2 | - | TRBV20-1 | TGCGGTGCAACTATACAGTTAGCTAACTATGGCTACACCTTC | CGATIQLANYGYTF
TRBD2 | TRBJ2-5 | - | TRBV5-1 | TGCGCTAGCAGCTTGGCCATCAACGGGGGGATTGAGACCCAGTACTTC | CASSLAINGGIETQYF
- | TRBJ2-3 | - | TRBV12-3/TRBV12-4 | TGTACCAGCAGGATAATAGTGGCAGATACGCAGTATTTT | CTSRIIVADTQYF
- | TRBJ2-6 | - | TRBV10-3 | TGTGCCATCAGCGCAACTTCTCAGACATATGGGGCCAACGTCCTGACTTTC | CAISATSQTYGANVLTF
TRBD2 | TRBJ2-3 | - | TRBV20-1 | TGCAGTGTTATGACTAGCGACACAGATACGGAGTATTTT | CSVMTSDTDTEYF
TRBD1 | TRBJ2-5 | - | TRBV10-3 | TGTGCCATCAACGGGACAGGTCGTGAGACCCAGTACTTC | CAINGTGRETQYF
- | TRBJ1-5 | medium-sized | TRBV20-1 | TGCAGTGTCCTATTCGCGGGGGGAATGAGGGGCAATCAGCCCCAGCATTTT | CSVLFAGGMRGNQPQHF
TRBD1 | TRBJ1-1 | - | TRBV20-1 | TGCAGTGCTTACAGGGGTACGGACACAGAAGCTTTCTTT | CSAYRGTDTEAFF
- | TRBJ2-7 | - | TRBV20-1 | TGCAGTACCAGTGGGGAAGGTTACGAGCGGTACTTC | CSTSGEGYERYF
- | TRBJ2-7 | - | TRBV20-1 | TGCAGTGCTGGAGACCAAAGGGCGGACAGCTCCTATGAGCAGTACTTC | CSAGDQRADSSYEQYF
TRBD1 | TRBJ1-1 | - | TRBV14 | TGTGCCAGGAGCCAACAAGGGGGCACTTTCTTT | CARSQQGGTFF
- | TRBJ2-7 | - | TRBV5-4 | TGTGCCAGTAGCTCAACAGATTCCTACGAGCACTACTTC | CASSSTDSYEHYF
- | TRBJ1-5 | - | TRBV20-1 | TGCAGTGCTAGGCAGGGCGGGCATCCCCAGCGTTTT | CSARQGGHPQRF
- | TRBJ2-2 | - | TRBV11-2 | TGTGCCATCAGCAAAAACTGGGACACCAGGGAGTTGTTTTTT | CAISKNWDTRELFF
TRBD2 | TRBJ2-4 | - | TRBV20-1 | TGCAGTGCAACCACCGGGACTAGTCGCTGGAATATTCAGTACTTC | CSATTGTSRWNIQYF
- | TRBJ2-2 | - | TRBV29-1 | TGCAGCGTACTTATCGGGGAGCTGTTTTTC | CSVLIGELFF
TRBD1 | TRBJ1-6 | - | TRBV6-2/TRBV6-3 | TGTACCAGCGGAACCGGGACAGGGTTTTCACCCCTCCAGTTT | CTSGTGTGFSPLQF
- | TRBJ1-1 | - | TRBV20-1 | TGTAGTGCTAGAGATAGTTCCCGGACAGTGAAGACTGAAGCTTTCTTT | CSARDSSRTVKTEAFF
- | TRBJ1-5 | - | TRBV20-1 | TGCAGTCCTTCATACACAGGAGGAGCCAATCAGCCCCAGCATTTC | CSPSYTGGANQPQHF
TRBD2 | TRBJ2-3 | - | TRBV19 | TGTGCCAGTGGTTCGGTCAAAGCGGGAGGGGACACAGATACGCAGTATTTT | CASGSVKAGGDTDTQYF
- | TRBJ2-3 | - | TRBV4-1 | TGCGCCAACAGCCAAGGGCTCTCTAGCACGGATACACAGTATTTT | CANSQGLSSTDTQYF
- | TRBJ2-2 | - | TRBV6-5 | TGTGCCAACAGTTACCTCCGAACATGGTTCGCTGGGGAGCTGTTATTT | CANSYLRTWFAGELLF